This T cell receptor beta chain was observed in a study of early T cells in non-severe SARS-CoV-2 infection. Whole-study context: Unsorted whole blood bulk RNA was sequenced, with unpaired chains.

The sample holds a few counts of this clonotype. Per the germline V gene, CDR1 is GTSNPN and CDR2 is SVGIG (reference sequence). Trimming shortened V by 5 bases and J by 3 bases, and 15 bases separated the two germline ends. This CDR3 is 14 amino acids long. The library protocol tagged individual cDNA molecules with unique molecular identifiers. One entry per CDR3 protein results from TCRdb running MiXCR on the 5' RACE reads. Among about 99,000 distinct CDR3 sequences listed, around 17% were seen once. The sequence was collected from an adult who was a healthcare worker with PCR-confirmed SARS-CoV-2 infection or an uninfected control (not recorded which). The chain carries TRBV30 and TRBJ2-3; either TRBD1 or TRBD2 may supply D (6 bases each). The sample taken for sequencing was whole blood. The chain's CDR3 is CAWQNGGSTDTQYF. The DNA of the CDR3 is TGTGCCTGGCAGAACGGGGGCTCAACAGATACGCAGTATTTT.